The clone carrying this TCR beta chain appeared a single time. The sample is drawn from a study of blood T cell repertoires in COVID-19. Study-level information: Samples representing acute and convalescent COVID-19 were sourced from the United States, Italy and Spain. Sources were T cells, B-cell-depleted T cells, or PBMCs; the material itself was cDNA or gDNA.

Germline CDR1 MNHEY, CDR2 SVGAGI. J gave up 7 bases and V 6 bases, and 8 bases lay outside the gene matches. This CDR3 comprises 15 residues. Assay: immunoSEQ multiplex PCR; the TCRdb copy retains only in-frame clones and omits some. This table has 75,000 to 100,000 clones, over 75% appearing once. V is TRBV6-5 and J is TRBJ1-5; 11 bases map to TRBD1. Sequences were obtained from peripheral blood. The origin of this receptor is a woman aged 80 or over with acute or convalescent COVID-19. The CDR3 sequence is CASRAGQGAQQPQHF. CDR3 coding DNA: TGTGCCAGCAGGGCCGGACAGGGGGCGCAACAGCCCCAGCATTTT.